What follows are 29 T cell receptor beta chains derived from one specimen sequenced in a study of T cell responses to AZD1222 COVID-19 vaccine. Sequenced by immunoSEQ multiplex PCR; TCRdb stores in-frame clones only, minus some. The sample lists tens of thousands of clones; around 90% were seen once. The sequences come from peripheral blood, collected on day 0 of AZD1222 vaccination. These receptors originate from an adult in good health.

The gene calls are TRBV30 and TRBJ2-3; 7 nucleotides line up with TRBD2. The CDR3 is 15 amino acids. Trimming at V came to 0 bases and at J to 1 base, leaving 4 bases not matched to a gene. Looked up from germline, CDR1 is GTSNPN and CDR2 is SVGIG (reference sequence). The CDR3 DNA reads as TGTGCCTGGAGTGTAGGTAGCGGGCGCACAGATACGCAGTATTTT. Its translation: CAWSVGSGRTDTQYF.

The genes are TRBV2 and TRBJ2-5; no clear D. Deletions cut 3 bases from V and 2 bases from J, with 4 bases between. This CDR3 is built from 12 residues. CDR1 SNHLY and CDR2 FYNNEI come from the germline V gene. Here the CDR3 DNA reads TGTGCCAGCAGTGAGGTTCAAGAGACCCAGTACTTC. This gives the protein CASSEVQETQYF.

The chain combines TRBV29-1 with TRBJ2-3, with D possibly TRBD1 on 6 matching bases. V lost 0 bases, J lost 0 bases, and 13 bases lay in between. Germline lookup yields CDR1 SQVTM and CDR2 ANQGSEA. CDR3 length: 16 residues. The CDR3 nucleotides read TGCAGCGTTGAAGACGTGGGGGACACCAGCACAGATACGCAGTATTTT. It translates to CSVEDVGDTSTDTQYF.

The rearrangement links TRBV19 to TRBJ2-5; 8 nucleotides agree with TRBD1. With V trimmed by 6 bases and J by 3 bases, 3 bases remained unmatched. Looked up from germline, CDR1 is LNHDA and CDR2 is SQIVND (reference sequence). This CDR3 comprises 13 residues. This CDR3 is CASRQTGEETQYF. CDR3 bases: TGTGCCAGTAGGCAGACAGGGGAAGAGACCCAGTACTTC.

V is TRBV9 and J is TRBJ1-4; 8 bases line up with TRBD1. Germline V gene data show CDR1 as SGDLS and CDR2 as YYNGEE. J was trimmed by 7 bases and V by 4 bases; bases with no gene match: 9. The CDR3 runs to 15 residues. CDR3 region: CASSSSTGAGEKLFF. CDR3 DNA: TGTGCCAGCAGCTCCTCGACAGGGGCAGGTGAAAAACTGTTTTTT. The entire variable domain, with the rest obtained from reference TRBV9 and TRBJ1-4, is as follows: DSGVTQTPKHLITATGQRVTLRCSPRSGDLSVYWYQQSLDQGLQFLIQYYNGEERAKGNILERFSAQQFPDLHSELNLSSLELGDSALYFCASSSSTGAGEKLFFGSGTQLSVL.

CDR3 in amino acids: CASSLASMGHRSSNQPQHF. The CDR3 nucleotides are TGTGCCAGCAGCTTGGCCTCGATGGGACACCGTAGTAGCAATCAGCCCCAGCATTTT. This chain connects TRBV5-6 to TRBJ1-5; D may be TRBD1 (6 bases). The CDR3 runs to 19 residues. Trimming cost V 0 bases and J 0 bases, with 19 bases left between them. Per germline, CDR1 SGHDT and CDR2 YYEEEE.

This clone came up once. The chain carries TRBV6-5 and TRBJ1-1; D gene uncertain. This CDR3 has 15 amino acids. V dropped 4 bases and J dropped 4 bases, with 16 bases sitting between them. The germline gives CDR1 MNHEY, CDR2 SVGAGI. The CDR3 spells CASSSLRRALTEAFF. DNA of the CDR3: TGTGCCAGCAGTTCCCTTCGGCGGGCCCTCACTGAAGCTTTCTTT.

The chain recombines TRBV19 with TRBJ1-1; D may be TRBD1 (6 bases). The CDR3 contains 13 residues. Trimming pared 2 bases from V and 3 bases from J, leaving 7 bases between. Germline values: CDR1 LNHDA, CDR2 SQIVND (reference sequence). The CDR3 loop is CASSIQGYTEAFF. The CDR3 DNA reads as TGTGCCAGTAGTATACAGGGGTACACTGAAGCTTTCTTT.

In its sample, this clone was seen a few times. CDR3 loop: CASSLVSNQPQHF. In DNA form, the CDR3 reads TGTGCCAGCAGCTTGGTGAGCAATCAGCCCCAGCATTTT. The rearrangement uses TRBV5-5 and TRBJ1-5; D not certain. In germline, CDR1 is SGHKS, CDR2 YYEKEE (reference sequence). The CDR3 covers 13 residues. V was shortened by 0 bases and J by 1 base, with 2 bases between the two germline ends.

The chain combines TRBV18 with TRBJ1-1; TRBD1 matches 8 bases. In germline, CDR1 is KGHSH, CDR2 LQKENI. Trimming cost V 5 bases and J 4 bases; bases outside gene matches: 9. There are 15 residues in the CDR3. In DNA, the CDR3 is TGTGCCAGCTCATCTCAGTCAGGGGGCACCACTGAAGCTTTCTTT. Amino acids: CASSSQSGGTTEAFF. Based on the CDR3 plus reference TRBV18 and TRBJ1-1, the full variable domain is NAGVMQNPRHLVRRRGQEARLRCSPMKGHSHVYWYRQLPEEGLKFMVYLQKENIIDESGMPKERFSAEFPKEGPSILRIQQVVRGDSAAYFCASSSQSGGTTEAFFGQGTRLTVV.

Regarding this clone: A read error may produce the germline difference seen at one junction end. The rearrangement links TRBV11-2 to TRBJ2-2; the match to TRBD2 covers 7 bases. The CDR3 runs 18 residues. Germline loops: CDR1 SGHAT, CDR2 FQNNGV. CDR3 amino acids: CASSLTFRRGSKTGELFF. CDR3 in DNA: TGTGCCAGCAGCTTAACATTCCGGCGGGGGTCGAAGACCGGGGAGCTGTTTTTT.

The chain couples TRBV30 to TRBJ1-5; 9 bases line up with TRBD1. The J segment lost 1 base and the V segment lost 5 bases, leaving 0 bases of the junction unmatched. The CDR3 totals 13 residues. CDR1 GTSNPN and CDR2 SVGIG come from the germline V gene (reference sequence). The CDR3 loop reads CAWGQGSNQPQHF. CDR3 DNA: TGTGCCTGGGGACAGGGGAGCAATCAGCCCCAGCATTTT.

The genes are TRBV5-6 and TRBJ1-1, with TRBD1 matching over 10 bases. Unmatched junction bases numbered 5, after V lost 4 bases and J lost 5 bases. The CDR3 has 14 residues. Germline V lookup: CDR1 SGHDT, CDR2 YYEEEE. CDR3 loop: CASSGTGAGTEAFF. CDR3 DNA: TGTGCCAGCAGCGGGACAGGGGCCGGGACTGAAGCTTTCTTT. Supplemented by reference TRBV5-6 and TRBJ1-1, the full variable domain reads DAGVTQSPTHLIKTRGQQVTLRCSPKSGHDTVSWYQQALGQGPQFIFQYYEEEERQRGNFPDRFSGHQFPNYSSELNVNALLLGDSALYLCASSGTGAGTEAFFGQGTRLTVV.

The chain has TRBV2 and TRBJ1-3; 7 bases match TRBD1. With V trimmed by 10 bases and J by 1 base, 4 bases remained unmatched. The CDR3 is made up of 13 amino acids. The V gene's germline CDR1 is SNHLY and CDR2 FYNNEI. This CDR3 reads CATATGSGNTIYF. The CDR3 DNA sequence: TGTGCCACCGCGACAGGGTCTGGAAACACCATATATTTT.

CDR3: CASSLGGGGYGYTF. Written as DNA, the CDR3 is TGTGCCAGCAGTTTAGGGGGCGGGGGCTATGGCTACACCTTC. The chain joins TRBV28 to TRBJ1-2, with D perhaps matching TRBD1 (6 bases). This CDR3 is 14 amino acids long. With 2 bases removed from V and 4 bases from J, the gap between germline ends came to 11 bases. Germline V gene data show CDR1 as MDHEN and CDR2 as SYDVKM.

Concerning this clone itself: The CDR3 carries no conserved terminal phenylalanine or tryptophan, so it likely arises from a read error. The DNA is omitted, as the CDR3 cannot be located on it reliably, and the CDR3 follows TCRdb's listing. The V gene is TRBV15, the J gene TRBJ1-6. The CDR3 is 12 amino acids long, termini counted. Per germline, CDR1 LNHNV and CDR2 YYDKDF (reference sequence). This CDR3 reads CATSRASHCRLV.

This chain connects TRBV2 to TRBJ1-2; maybe TRBD1 (5 bases). Trimming cost V 5 bases and J 14 bases, with 24 bases left between them. CDR1 is SNHLY, CDR2 FYNNEI, per germline. This CDR3 region has 14 residues. CDR3 sequence (DNA): TGTGCCAGCAGTCCGGGACTCGGGGCGTCTGTAGGGACCTTC. It is translated as CASSPGLGASVGTF. The full variable domain, in which reference TRBV2 and TRBJ1-2 provide the parts outside the CDR3, is EPEVTQTPSHQVTQMGQEVILRCVPISNHLYFYWYRQILGQKVEFLVSFYNNEISEKSEIFDDQFSVERPDGSNFTLKIRSTKLEDSAMYFCASSPGLGASVGTFGSGTRLTVV.

This clone was observed a single time. The V and J genes are TRBV4-3 and TRBJ2-3; 9 positions agree with TRBD2. V shed 0 bases and J 4 bases; nucleotides not matched to a gene: 5. The CDR3 is made up of 16 amino acids. The germline V gene encodes CDR1 LGHNA and CDR2 YSLEER. The CDR3 spells CASSQDPASGADTQYF. CDR3 in DNA: TGCGCCAGCAGCCAAGATCCGGCTAGCGGGGCAGATACGCAGTATTTT.

The V call is TRBV21-1, the J call TRBJ2-7; TRBD1 is taken as the D call from the table, unchecked against the DNA. TRBV21-1 is a documented pseudogene. This CDR3 has 13 amino acids. The CDR3 DNA follows: TGTGCCAGCAGCCCGGGACAGGGGGACGAGCAGTACTTC. It translates to CASSPGQGDEQYF.

The chain employs TRBV2 and TRBJ2-7, with a possible D match to TRBD1 (5 bases). The V and J ends lost 6 bases and 3 bases respectively, with 12 bases between them. The CDR3 totals 13 residues. The germline V gene encodes CDR1 SNHLY and CDR2 FYNNEI. CDR3 nucleotides: TGTGCCAGCAGCCAGGGTGGAAGCTACGAGCAGTACTTC. As protein: CASSQGGSYEQYF.

This chain connects TRBV6-4 to TRBJ1-2, with 7 bases aligning to TRBD1. V was pared by 6 bases and J by 4 bases, with 11 bases of the junction left unmatched. CDR1 and CDR2 (germline): MRHNA, SNTAGT. The length of the CDR3 is 15 residues. CDR3 coding DNA: TGTGCCAGCAGGCCTTCTGGGACAGCGCTCTATGGCTACACCTTC. This encodes CASRPSGTALYGYTF.

The rearrangement uses TRBV7-3 and TRBJ2-1, with 8 bases identical to TRBD2. Germline values: CDR1 SGHTA, CDR2 FQGTGA. The V segment lost 5 bases and the J segment 0 bases; nucleotides outside the gene matches: 9. The CDR3 loop spans 17 amino acids. CDR3 in DNA: TGTGCCAGCAGCCCTGTAGCGGGGTTAGACTCCTACAATGAGCAGTTCTTC. Its translation: CASSPVAGLDSYNEQFF.

V gene TRBV10-3 combines with J gene TRBJ2-6; TRBD1 matches at 8 bases. Unmatched junction bases numbered 4, after V lost 3 bases and J lost 0 bases. CDR3 length: 17 amino acids. CDR1 is ENHRY, CDR2 SYGVKD, per germline. The CDR3 loop is CAISDRDRTSGANVLTF. In nucleotides, the CDR3 is TGTGCCATCAGTGACCGGGACAGGACCTCTGGGGCCAACGTCCTGACTTTC.

J is TRBJ1-4 and V is TRBV28, with D uncertain. The CDR3 length is 13 residues. The ends were cut back, 10 bases at V and 4 bases at J, with 13 bases in the middle. The germline V gene encodes CDR1 MDHEN and CDR2 SYDVKM. DNA for the CDR3: TGTGCCATACGGACGGGCTATAATGAAAAACTGTTTTTT. The encoded protein is CAIRTGYNEKLFF.

This clone was observed once. One end of the junction is discordant with germline, which a read error may explain. The chain joins TRBV14 to TRBJ2-7; D perhaps matches TRBD2 (6 bases). The germline V gene has CDR1 SGHDN and CDR2 FVKESK. The CDR3 extends over 13 amino acids. The CDR3 coding sequence is TGTGCCAGCAGCCTCGGGGCACCCCTAGCGTCGCACTTC. Its protein product is CASSLGAPLASHF.

The chain recombines TRBV6-5 with TRBJ1-1, with D hard to call. CDR1 MNHEY and CDR2 SVGAGI come from the germline V gene. V lost 0 bases and J lost 6, with 17 bases in between. The CDR3 sequence is 16 residues long. CDR3 bases: TGTGCCAGCAGTTACTCGGTGGCCAGCTTGGGCGCTGAAGCTTTCTTT. It translates to CASSYSVASLGAEAFF.

The chain combines TRBV10-3 with TRBJ1-2; D is ambiguous. This CDR3 contains 13 residues. Trimming stripped 7 bases from V and 0 bases from J, with 9 bases between. Per the germline V gene, CDR1 is ENHRY and CDR2 is SYGVKD. The DNA of the CDR3 is TGTGCCATCAAAGATGGACCTAACTATGGCTACACCTTC. It specifies CAIKDGPNYGYTF.

V usage is TRBV5-1 and J usage is TRBJ2-1, with 7 nucleotides matching TRBD2. Trimming at V came to 2 bases and at J to 8 bases, leaving 10 bases not matched to a gene. The CDR3 extends over 15 amino acids. Germline values: CDR1 SGHRS, CDR2 YFSETQ. The CDR3 nucleotides read TGCGCCAGCAGCTTCGGGGGGAGCCTAGTCTATGAGCAGTTCTTC. Protein sequence: CASSFGGSLVYEQFF.

The sample holds one count of this clone. CDR3: CASSVGPENTEAFF. In DNA form, the CDR3 reads TGTGCCAGCAGCGTAGGTCCAGAGAACACTGAAGCTTTCTTT. This chain joins TRBV9 and TRBJ1-1; D is uncertain. The CDR3 loop spans 14 amino acids. CDR1 is SGDLS, CDR2 YYNGEE, per germline. Deletions cut 0 bases from V and 1 base from J, with 7 bases between.